This T cell receptor beta chain derives from a study of cytomegalovirus exposure and HLA in healthy donors (dated by TCRdb to about 2017). Concerning the study at large: According to an earlier analysis of 550 to 750 of the donors, roughly 180 million T cells yielded 100 million or so unique TCR beta sequences and 250 to 350 Gb of sequence data. Typing coverage varied by locus: about 629-630 donors for A, B, C, DRB1 and DQB1; some 520 for DQA1; 606 for DPA1; around 490 for DPB1. High-throughput TCR immunosequencing, statistical association of individual TCRs with disease status, and machine learning were combined to predict cytomegalovirus infection status. The study used immunosequencing to profile the T cell repertoires of 670 or so subjects and linked those repertoires to cytomegalovirus serostatus. Along with the approximately 600-subject first cohort, a separate validation cohort of roughly 110 different subjects was used. A later analysis re-examined previously published TCR beta repertoires from around 670 donors and added high-resolution HLA genotyping to investigate patterns of TCR occurrence. Approximately 300 gigabases of sequencing data and 75 million to 85 million unique TCR sequences made up an early release that covered 640 HLA-typed donors. The study aimed to test whether cataloging public T cell receptors could reveal signatures of past pathogen exposure. Several DR-DQ haplotypes were handled as single units for association and clustering because linkage in the cohort was strong. To decide whether each TCR beta V gene segment behaved as functional or pseudogenic, an earlier analysis of several hundred of the donors relied on high-throughput TCR beta sequencing. Donor age, sex, ethnicity and CMV serostatus were compiled alongside the repertoire data. The genetic ancestry cluster associated with self-reported Caucasian donors included around four fifths of the roughly 390 genotyped donors. A later genetic analysis took genome-wide SNP genotypes for about 55% of the 666 donors and used that subset as a discovery cohort. Both class I and class II loci were covered by HLA typing, at four-digit resolution. All discovery cohort repertoires had been generated using a single sequencing platform. Among roughly 400 genotyped donors of the cohort, an average of about 220,000 unique TCR beta nucleotide sequences was sequenced per donor, of which approximately 18% were non-productive. Rather than drawing on any new phenotypic data, the later analysis identified candidate immune exposures from TCR beta sequences and the way those sequences occurred across donors.

The cohort comprised fewer than 700 healthy bone marrow donors. Cohort members were all nominally healthy when sampled, although unrecorded immune exposures were likely present. The donor tested CMV seronegative and was one of the 352 seronegative cohort members. A peripheral blood sample was provided by each donor, and peripheral blood mononuclear cells were used for TCR beta sequencing. The Qiagen DNeasy Blood Extraction Kit was used to extract genomic DNA from the blood cell samples. Trimming accounts for 5 bases at V and 7 bases at J, while the number of junction bases matched to no gene is 12. Per the germline V gene (reference sequence), MNHEY is the CDR1 and SMNVEV is the CDR2. Inclusive of the bounding cysteine and phenylalanine, the CDR3 is 16 residues long. Only CDR3 DNA remains: 48 bases, in frame from the first base. Points the paper makes about the study in general: In both the original and validation cohorts, the classifier was reported to diagnose cytomegalovirus status with high specificity and sensitivity. A later analysis associated 17,000 or so TCR beta sequences with specific HLA alleles at a false discovery rate of 0.05. A few of the identified cytomegalovirus-associated TCR beta chains were confirmed in vitro to be specific for cytomegalovirus antigens. In an earlier analysis of around 600 of the donors, most TCR beta V segments appeared in productive rearrangements about 90% or about 30% of the time, broadly matching IMGT annotations. Sequencing depth was assumed to be roughly uniform across donors in the presence/absence analyses, though that assumption may not hold. When HLA alleles, especially DR and DQ, strongly co-occurred, TCR associations were difficult to assign to individual alleles. In a later genetic analysis, a missense DCLRE1C variant was associated with V-gene and J-gene trimming of TCR beta chains, and the association was replicated in an independent cohort. According to a later analysis, most CMV-associated TCR beta chains appeared to be HLA-restricted, and the HLA associations seemed to be driven largely by CMV exposure. HLA typing was unavailable for some donors at each locus, so association tests used only the typed subset. This cohort had only TCR beta chains sequenced, and the lack of alpha or paired-chain data limited which features could be detected. According to a later genetic analysis, donors in an Asian-associated ancestry cluster had fewer N-insertions in productive TCRs than the roughly 670-donor mean. A later analysis found that TCR association rates varied across HLA loci, with DRB1 alleles showing the most associated TCRs and HLA-C alleles the fewest. For the cohort, immune exposure information was limited to CMV serostatus. A further reported finding was that TCR beta sequences accurately predicted the HLA-A and HLA-B alleles for most subjects in the first cohort. The 87-base-pair reads could not distinguish some IMGT-functional V segments, including TRBV6-2 and TRBV6-3, so those segments were excluded. A group of highly shared sequence variants was considered likely to be a technical artifact of the sequencing pipeline. The study listed 150 to 200 TCR beta chains as associated with cytomegalovirus. Most TCR sequences were seen in very few donors, while some public TCRs were found in many individuals. Linkage disequilibrium might explain the correlated functional status among segregating V segments, but an unknown experimental factor could not be ruled out. Because counts were too low, about 18 rarely observed V segments, including chromosome 9 orphons, were excluded from the earlier analysis of several hundred of the donors. Several of the top co-occurrence clusters appeared to be linked to parvovirus B19, influenza, CMV and Epstein-Barr virus, according to a later analysis. It was suggested by the authors that the approach could potentially be generalized to other disease states and immunological phenotypes. In a later analysis, HLA-associated TCR beta chains were found to be more clonally expanded and to have lower generation probabilities than equally common non-associated chains.

Library construction relied on the immunoSEQ multiplex PCR assay. A mixture of 60 forward primers for TCR Vbeta segments and 13 reverse primers for TCR Jbeta segments was used in the multiplex PCR. A multiplex PCR assay on genomic DNA amplified the CDR3 region of rearranged TCR beta genes. The amplified TCR beta libraries were sequenced on the Illumina HiSeq System as 87-base-pair reads. The authors' pipeline ran thus. A later analysis tallied roughly 80 million unique TCR beta chains across the 666 repertoires, and roughly 11 million of those chains were shared by two or more donors. To remove PCR and sequencing errors, raw reads were error-corrected and collapsed into unique sequences using a nearest-neighbor algorithm that merged closely related sequences. To assign V, D and J gene segments, CDR3 sequences were aligned to IMGT reference sequences. For a sequence to be retained, a match of at least six nucleotides was required to both a V gene segment and a J gene segment. Rearrangements were called productive when the CDR3 lacked stop codons and stayed in frame with V and J; all others were non-productive. CDR3 was defined by IMGT convention, running from the second conserved V-encoded cysteine to the conserved J-encoded phenylalanine. In an earlier analysis of around 540 of the donors, sequences lacking an unambiguous match to a single V gene segment were excluded. An earlier analysis of 587 of the donors classified V segments as functional when productive rearrangements were above 56.7% and as segregating when the standard deviation between donors was above 5%. A statistical classification framework was built for diagnosing cytomegalovirus status from the catalog of TCR beta chain sequences. V and J gene assignment, in a later analysis, came from comparing TCR nucleotide sequences with IMGT/GENE-DB human TR gene sequences. Using the TCRdist pipeline, a later analysis assigned CDR3 sequences along with most-parsimonious VDJ recombination scenarios. In a later analysis, every TCR beta chain was defined by the combination of its CDR3 amino acid sequence and its V-gene family, and reads without a unique V-gene family were dropped. A later analysis removed several hundred highly shared, low-generation-probability nucleotide sequences to deal with suspected cross-contamination and a sequencing artifact. In a later analysis, a clonal expansion index for each public chain was calculated from normalized within-repertoire ranks of inferred template counts. Generation probabilities in a later analysis came from a VDJ recombination model fitted to out-of-frame rearrangements, and those results were checked against IGoR. Hypergeometric tests were used in a later analysis to score TCR-TCR, TCR-HLA and TCR-CMV co-occurrence, with a repertoire-size bias correction applied to the TCR pairs. To estimate false discovery rates, a later analysis permuted the HLA or CMV assignments 20 times. In a later analysis, co-occurring TCRs were grouped using DBSCAN, and TCRdist sequence similarity was added for clustering within HLA-allele-positive subsets. Repertoires with fewer than 30,000 or more than 120,000 public chains, plus five repertoires with anomalous nucleotide sharing, were excluded from co-occurrence clustering. TCRdb provides this immuneACCESS table in a form limited to in-frame rearrangements. Some clones are lacking; in checked studies, under half of them reflect an unresolved V gene, and why the rest are absent is not known. V and J calls and clone size are copied from that table; D and trimming were computed from the DNA. The sample records approximately 67,000 clones, around 67% of which are singletons. Jointly, the top ten make up more than 2% of the sample.

Comment on this clone: Its antigen specificity is not known. No qualities accompany the bases; no much larger clone lies one base away.

This TCR was sampled from a woman aged 25 to 39 in good health and CMV-seronegative. The chain employs TRBV27 and TRBJ1-5, with 9 middle bases fitting TRBD1. Material for sequencing was PBMCs. The DNA sequence follows: TGTGCCAGCAGTCCTTTATGGGACAGGGTGAAGCAGCCCCAGCATTTT. Its product reads: CASSPLWDRVKQPQHF.